The clone carrying this TCR beta chain showed up many times. Its antigen is still unknown. This specimen belongs to a study of blood T cells in healthy people across ages. Researchers collected around 11 milliliters of peripheral blood from every single donor. With each sample, at least 5.5 micrograms of total RNA were extracted. Points from the study as a whole: The study could not conclusively compare naive and antigen-experienced cells, given its unsorted PBMCs.

Using a J-beta primer mix together with a sample-barcoded 5' primer, a second PCR was run for roughly 7 to 12 cycles. Each cDNA molecule received a tag from a template-switch adaptor that had 12 random nucleotides. TCRdb recomputed calls from the 5' RACE reads with MiXCR, one row per CDR3 protein. Of around 1.1 million distinct CDR3 sequences listed, around two fifths are singletons. This CDR3 has 17 amino acids. The trim removed 0 bases at V and 7 bases at J, leaving 9 bases unmatched. CDR1 and CDR2 from the germline V gene are ENHRY and SYGVKD. The specimen was blood. This clonotype was sampled from a man between 18 and 35 years old in good health. The chain carries TRBV10-3 and TRBJ2-1, with TRBD2 matching 10 bases. CDR3 bases: TGTGCCATCAGTGAGTCCAAGGAGCGGGGGGGTCAAAATGAGCAGTTCTTC. Its protein product is CAISESKERGGQNEQFF.